Presented here are 23 T cell receptor beta chains from one specimen sequenced in a study of cytomegalovirus exposure and HLA in healthy donors. The PCR had 60 Vbeta and 13 Jbeta primers. Produced via immunoSEQ multiplex PCR; TCRdb's table is partial and in-frame only. The sample carries tens of thousands of clones, about 80% recorded once. Sequenced: PBMCs. These receptors all come from a female donor in good health and CMV-seronegative.

The chain combines TRBV5-8 with TRBJ1-6; possible D gene TRBD1, 5 bases. This CDR3 comprises 14 residues. V was cut by 1 base and J by 7 bases, with 9 bases left in between. The germline gives CDR1 SGHTS, CDR2 YDEGEE. The CDR3 region is CASSLLAGNSPLHF. In DNA, the CDR3 is TGTGCCAGCAGCTTGTTGGCAGGGAATTCACCCCTCCACTTT.

This clone was detected a few times. The chain links TRBV5-4 to TRBJ2-5; a possible D gene is TRBD1 (6 bases). This CDR3 is built from 15 residues. Germline assignment: CDR1 SGHNT and CDR2 YYREEE (reference sequence). V was trimmed by 4 bases and J by 5 bases, leaving 18 bases between them. The CDR3 DNA reads TGTGCCAGCAGCCCCCCAGGGGCGAATGGGGAGACCCAGTACTTC. The encoded protein is CASSPPGANGETQYF.

The DNA of the CDR3 is TGTGCCAGCAGCAATCCAGGGAGGGAGACTGAAGCTTTCTTT. It is translated as CASSNPGRETEAFF. The genes are TRBV25-1 and TRBJ1-1; TRBD1 is a possible D gene (5 bases). Germline V gene lookup returns CDR1 MGHDK and CDR2 SYGVNS. The V and J ends lost 6 bases and 5 bases respectively, with 16 bases between them. CDR3 length: 14 residues.

The V gene is TRBV19, the J gene TRBJ2-1; 7 bases line up with TRBD1. The CDR3 spans 15 residues. Unmatched junction bases numbered 10, after V lost 3 bases and J lost 8 bases. The germline V gene has CDR1 LNHDA and CDR2 SQIVND (reference sequence). The CDR3 is CASSMGQGETDEQFF. CDR3 bases: TGTGCCAGTAGTATGGGGCAGGGGGAGACTGATGAGCAGTTCTTC.

V and J are TRBV18 and TRBJ1-1, with 8 nucleotides matching TRBD1. V lost 0 bases, J lost 1 base, and 4 bases stayed unmatched. CDR3 length: 16 amino acids. The germline V gene encodes CDR1 KGHSH and CDR2 LQKENI. The CDR3 coding sequence is TGTGCCAGCTCACCACCGAGCAGGGGGCGGAACACTGAAGCTTTCTTT. It translates to CASSPPSRGRNTEAFF.

The chain combines TRBV7-8 with TRBJ1-2, with unresolved D. Trimming stripped 5 bases from V and 7 bases from J, with 11 bases between. There are 12 residues in the CDR3. Germline V gene data show CDR1 as SGHVS and CDR2 as FQNEAQ. CDR3 loop: CASSPLDFGYTF. CDR3 in DNA: TGTGCCAGCAGCCCTCTCGACTTTGGCTACACCTTC.

V and J are TRBV12-5 and TRBJ2-7, with D tentatively TRBD1 (6 bases). The CDR3 runs to 14 residues. V was shortened by 5 bases and J by 1 base, with 12 bases between the two germline ends. Per the germline V gene, CDR1 is LGHNT and CDR2 is FRNRAP. The CDR3 reads CASGPLDRSYEQYF. Here the CDR3 DNA reads TGTGCTAGTGGTCCTCTGGACAGATCCTACGAGCAGTACTTC.

V and J are TRBV7-9 and TRBJ2-4; TRBD2 is a possible D gene (5 bases). Germline CDR1 reads SEHNR; CDR2 reads FQNEAQ (reference sequence). V was pared by 3 bases and J by 3 bases, with 15 bases between. This CDR3 region has 16 residues. CDR3 in DNA: TGTGCCAGCAGCTTGGAGGTCGTAGGAAGCAAAAACATTCAGTACTTC. It codes for CASSLEVVGSKNIQYF.

The rearrangement joins TRBV4-1 to TRBJ1-3; D is ambiguous. The CDR3 has 16 residues. Germline loops: CDR1 MGHRA, CDR2 YSYEKL. V was cut by 0 bases and J by 2 bases, with 11 bases left in between. CDR3 sequence (DNA): TGCGCCAGCAGCCAAGATCGAACCCGGGCTGGAAACACCATATATTTT. Amino acids: CASSQDRTRAGNTIYF.

CDR3 sequence reads: CSVETGTSTEAFF. DNA of the CDR3: TGCAGCGTTGAGACAGGTACGAGCACTGAAGCTTTCTTT. This chain uses TRBV29-1 with TRBJ1-1, with D maybe TRBD1 (6 bases). Trimming left V 3 bases short and J 4 bases short, with 12 bases between. Germline assignment: CDR1 SQVTM and CDR2 ANQGSEA. The CDR3 has 13 residues.

The V call is TRBV27, the J call TRBJ2-2; a weak D match, TRBD1 (6 bases). Per germline, CDR1 MNHEY and CDR2 SMNVEV (reference sequence). The CDR3 has 16 residues. The V gene lost 6 bases and the J gene lost 0 bases, with 14 bases spanning the gap. CDR3 bases: TGTGCCAGCAGCTACAGGGTTACAACGAACACCGGGGAGCTGTTTTTT. Amino acids: CASSYRVTTNTGELFF.

This chain connects TRBV7-3 to TRBJ2-6; 7 bases align to TRBD2. Germline trimming cut 5 bases from V and 1 base from J; bases unmatched to any gene: 5. The CDR3 is 16 amino acids. Germline V lookup: CDR1 SGHTA, CDR2 FQGTGA. This CDR3 is CASSPSGGSGANVLTF. For the CDR3, the DNA is TGTGCCAGCAGCCCCTCGGGGGGATCTGGGGCCAACGTCCTGACTTTC.

This clone was picked up a small number of times. The chain links TRBV4-3 to TRBJ2-2; D gene ambiguous. The germline gives CDR1 LGHNA, CDR2 YSLEER. V lost 1 base and J 4 bases, leaving 7 bases between the germline ends. CDR3 size: 14 residues. This CDR3 reads CASSQVELTGELFF. In DNA form, the CDR3 reads TGCGCCAGCAGCCAAGTGGAGCTCACCGGGGAGCTGTTTTTT.

V and J are TRBV19 and TRBJ1-4; a possible D gene is TRBD1 (5 bases). This CDR3 has 16 amino acids. Germline loops: CDR1 LNHDA, CDR2 SQIVND (reference sequence). Trimming stripped 2 bases from V and 1 base from J, with 11 bases between. In DNA, the CDR3 is TGTGCCAGTAGTATAAGTGGGGCTCTAACTAATGAAAAACTGTTTTTT. It yields the protein CASSISGALTNEKLFF.

This clone has only one observation. The chain links TRBV29-1 to TRBJ2-1; tentatively, D is TRBD2 (5 bases). V gave up 8 bases and J gave up 7 bases, with 21 bases separating them. Per the germline V gene, CDR1 is SQVTM and CDR2 is ANQGSEA. The CDR3 extends over 14 amino acids. The DNA for the CDR3 is TGCAGCTCTGATCGAGACGCCTCGGGGAATGAGCAGTTCTTC. Translating gives CSSDRDASGNEQFF.

The chain has TRBV7-2 and TRBJ2-7, with D possibly TRBD1 on 6 matching bases. The CDR3 loop spans 15 amino acids. Germline CDR1 reads SGHTA; CDR2 reads FQGNSA. V was clipped by 1 base and J by 3 bases, with 13 bases between them. CDR3 sequence (DNA): TGTGCCAGCAGCTTAGAGGGAGACAGGTACTACGAGCAGTACTTC. Amino acids: CASSLEGDRYYEQYF.

This clone was counted a single time. The chain has TRBV9 and TRBJ2-7; the match to TRBD1 covers 9 bases. This CDR3 comprises 14 residues. The germline CDR1 and CDR2 sequences are SGDLS and YYNGEE. The trim removed 3 bases at V and 5 bases at J, leaving 6 bases unmatched. The CDR3 reads CASSGDRGGDEQYF. CDR3 DNA sequence: TGTGCCAGCAGCGGTGACAGGGGGGGCGACGAGCAGTACTTC.

The chain joins TRBV28 to TRBJ1-1; possible D gene TRBD1, 5 bases. The CDR3 has 15 residues. The V end was cut by 2 bases, the J end by 5 bases, with 15 bases between. Per germline, CDR1 MDHEN and CDR2 SYDVKM. CDR3 DNA: TGTGCCAGCAGTTTAGGAGGGACTTCTGGGACTGAAGCTTTCTTT. Its protein product is CASSLGGTSGTEAFF.

The V call is TRBV6-1, the J call TRBJ2-1; 9 nucleotides agree with TRBD2. Trimming took 4 bases from V and 9 from J; bases not matched to a gene: 16. The CDR3 runs 17 residues. CDR1 is MNHNS, CDR2 SASEGT, per germline. CDR3 amino acids: CASSGDRGRGGWSEQFF. DNA of the CDR3: TGTGCCAGCAGTGGGGACCGGGGGCGGGGGGGGTGGAGTGAGCAGTTCTTC.

J is TRBJ2-7 and V is TRBV6-1; TRBD1 aligns across 8 bases. From germline, CDR1 is MNHNS and CDR2 SASEGT. This CDR3 contains 15 residues. The trim removed 5 bases at V and 7 bases at J, leaving 13 bases unmatched. The CDR3 here is CASSRPGQASWEQYF. Written as DNA, the CDR3 is TGTGCCAGCAGTCGTCCGGGACAGGCTTCATGGGAGCAGTACTTC.

The chain links TRBV19 to TRBJ1-1; D is unresolved. CDR1 and CDR2 from the germline V gene are LNHDA and SQIVND (reference sequence). V shed 1 base and J shed 7 bases, with 19 bases lying between them. CDR3 length equals 16 residues. The CDR3 DNA reads TGTGCCAGTAGTATAGTGGCGAAGACGGGATCGGGTGAAGCTTTCTTT. This encodes CASSIVAKTGSGEAFF.

The chain carries TRBV6-1 and TRBJ2-1; possible D gene TRBD1, 6 bases. Germline assignment: CDR1 MNHNS and CDR2 SASEGT. The CDR3 contains 15 residues. V was trimmed by 5 bases and J by 3 bases, leaving 14 bases between them. The CDR3 protein is CASSQGQNNYNEQFF. Here the CDR3 DNA reads TGTGCCAGCAGTCAGGGGCAGAACAACTACAATGAGCAGTTCTTC.

This chain connects TRBV7-8 to TRBJ2-3, with TRBD1 identical over 11 bases. CDR1 and CDR2 from the germline V gene are SGHVS and FQNEAQ. V lost 5 bases to trimming and J lost 4 bases; unmatched junction nucleotides: 8. The CDR3 runs 16 residues. For the CDR3, the DNA is TGTGCCAGCAGCCGACCATCGGGACAGGGGGCAGATACGCAGTATTTT. Protein sequence: CASSRPSGQGADTQYF.